These 15 T cell receptor beta chains came from one sample sequenced in a study of cytomegalovirus exposure and HLA in healthy donors listed by TCRdb under 2017. Libraries were made using the immunoSEQ multiplex PCR assay. For the multiplex PCR, a mixture combining 60 forward primers for TCR Vbeta segments and 13 reverse primers for TCR Jbeta segments was used. TCRdb re-hosts the immuneACCESS table, in-frame sequences only. Its copies lack some clones; in the studies checked, an unresolved V gene accounts for under half of them, and the cause for the rest is not known. The table for this sample lists roughly 70,000 clones. The ten largest make up approximately 2.7% of the sample. The sample taken for sequencing was PBMCs. These TCRs come from a middle-aged man in good health and CMV-seronegative.

The chain links TRBV2 to TRBJ2-3; D not certain. CDR3 length equals 10 residues. Germline lookup yields CDR1 SNHLY and CDR2 FYNNEI. V was clipped by 10 bases and J by 2 bases, with 4 bases between them. As DNA, the CDR3 is TGTGCCACCTCCACAGATACGCAGTATTTT. This encodes CATSTDTQYF. The full variable domain, completed using reference TRBV2 and TRBJ2-3, is EPEVTQTPSHQVTQMGQEVILRCVPISNHLYFYWYRQILGQKVEFLVSFYNNEISEKSEIFDDQFSVERPDGSNFTLKIRSTKLEDSAMYFCATSTDTQYFGPGTRLTVL.

This chain links TRBV5-6 with TRBJ2-7, with D possibly matching TRBD1 (6 bases). With 3 bases removed from V and 5 bases from J, the gap between germline ends came to 21 bases. Germline V CDR1 and CDR2: SGHDT, YYEEEE. CDR3 length equals 16 residues. The CDR3 region has the DNA TGTGCCAGCAGCTACCCTCCTTTACAGGGTCGCGACGAGCAGTACTTC. This translates into CASSYPPLQGRDEQYF.

The V gene is TRBV28, the J gene TRBJ2-5; TRBD2 matches 10 bases. With V trimmed by 6 bases and J by 2 bases, 6 bases remained unmatched. The CDR3 spans 15 residues. CDR1 is MDHEN, CDR2 SYDVKM, per germline. The CDR3: CASSKLAGRQETQYF. In DNA form, the CDR3 reads TGTGCCAGCAGCAAACTAGCGGGGAGACAAGAGACCCAGTACTTC.

The chain employs TRBV29-1 and TRBJ2-3; a possible D gene is TRBD2 (7 bases). Germline lookup yields CDR1 SQVTM and CDR2 ANQGSEA. This CDR3 comprises 16 residues. Trimming cost V 7 bases and J 0 bases, with 20 bases left between them. CDR3 DNA sequence: TGCAGCGCGGGGAGGGGCTGGGGGCCTAGCACAGATACGCAGTATTTT. This encodes CSAGRGWGPSTDTQYF.

The rearrangement links TRBV13 to TRBJ2-1, with TRBD2 matching over 7 bases. The germline gives CDR1 PRHDT, CDR2 FYEKMQ (reference sequence). The CDR3 contains 14 residues. The V segment lost 6 bases and the J segment 6 bases; nucleotides outside the gene matches: 8. The CDR3 bases are TGTGCCAGCAGTACTAGCGTGTCTGGCAATGAGCAGTTCTTC. This translates into CASSTSVSGNEQFF.

J is TRBJ2-2 and V is TRBV7-2; D unresolved. Germline V gene sequence: CDR1 SGHTA, CDR2 FQGNSA. The CDR3 consists of 13 residues. V lost 4 bases and J 3 bases, leaving 6 bases between the germline ends. CDR3 coding DNA: TGTGCCAGCAGCTCCGGGTACACCGGGGAGCTGTTTTTT. It is translated as CASSSGYTGELFF. Full variable domain (rest looked up from reference TRBV7-2 and TRBJ2-2): GAGVSQSPSNKVTEKGKDVELRCDPISGHTALYWYRQSLGQGLEFLIYFQGNSAPDKSGLPSDRFSAERTGGSVSTLTIQRTQQEDSAVYLCASSSGYTGELFFGEGSRLTVL.

This chain connects TRBV5-1 to TRBJ2-2; 12 nucleotides align to TRBD2. The CDR3 loop spans 15 amino acids. V lost 9 bases to trimming and J lost 1 base; unmatched junction nucleotides: 4. Germline loops: CDR1 SGHRS, CDR2 YFSETQ. CDR3 in DNA: TGCGCCACCGCGACTAGCGGGGGGAACACCGGGGAGCTGTTTTTT. Amino acids: CATATSGGNTGELFF.

V usage is TRBV19 and J usage is TRBJ2-1, with TRBD2 matching over 7 bases. The J segment lost 9 bases and the V segment lost 3 bases, leaving 5 bases of the junction unmatched. CDR1 is LNHDA, CDR2 SQIVND, per germline (reference sequence). The CDR3 runs to 13 residues. In nucleotides, the CDR3 is TGTGCCAGTAGTATGGGACTAATCCCTGAGCAGTTCTTC. It yields the protein CASSMGLIPEQFF.

This chain links TRBV7-9 with TRBJ1-6; the D gene is possibly TRBD1 (6 bases). V was shortened by 3 bases and J by 10 bases, with 13 bases between the two germline ends. The CDR3 runs to 14 residues. Per germline, CDR1 SEHNR and CDR2 FQNEAQ (reference sequence). DNA of the CDR3: TGTGCCAGCAGCTTCCTGGACAGTGGATCACCCCTCCACTTT. Translation gives CASSFLDSGSPLHF.

The V gene is TRBV29-1, the J gene TRBJ2-1; 8 bases map to TRBD2. Germline loops: CDR1 SQVTM, CDR2 ANQGSEA. Trimming cost V 6 bases and J 8 bases; bases outside gene matches: 9. The CDR3 runs 13 residues. As DNA, the CDR3 is TGCAGCGTAATCGGGGGGGGGTTGGATGAGCAGTTCTTC. This codes for CSVIGGGLDEQFF.

V usage is TRBV2 and J usage is TRBJ1-5; possible D gene TRBD1, 6 bases. The V gene lost 4 bases and the J gene lost 2 bases, with 21 bases spanning the gap. Germline CDR1 reads SNHLY; CDR2 reads FYNNEI. CDR3 size: 18 residues. The CDR3 bases are TGTGCCAGCAGTGGGGGAGTTAGGACAGTAGTTGGCAATCAGCCCCAGCATTTT. Its translation: CASSGGVRTVVGNQPQHF.

For this clone: One end of the junction fails to match germline, which may point to a read error. The J gene is TRBJ1-5, the V gene TRBV7-8; 7 bases align to TRBD1. Looked up from germline, CDR1 is SGHVS and CDR2 is FQNEAQ. The CDR3 sequence is 14 residues long. CDR3: CASSLGDSHQPQHF. Written as DNA, the CDR3 is TGTGCCAGTAGCTTAGGGGACAGCCATCAGCCCCAGCATTTT.

The chain carries TRBV6-1 and TRBJ1-2; D gene unclear. This CDR3 comprises 14 residues. Germline values: CDR1 MNHNS, CDR2 SASEGT. V lost 6 bases and J lost 4, with 15 bases in between. CDR3 in DNA: TGTGCCAGCAGCGGAGGAACACGGGGCTATGGCTACACCTTC. Its protein product is CASSGGTRGYGYTF.

J is TRBJ1-1 and V is TRBV4-2, with TRBD1 matching over 11 bases. The CDR3 has 17 residues. J lost 3 bases, V lost 1 base, and 7 bases had no gene match. Germline V lookup: CDR1 LGHNA, CDR2 YNFKEQ. Here the CDR3 reads CASSQAPRGQGDTEAFF. The CDR3 DNA reads TGTGCCAGCAGCCAAGCCCCAAGGGGACAGGGGGACACTGAAGCTTTCTTT.

The chain recombines TRBV11-2 with TRBJ1-2; TRBD1 agrees at 7 bases. The CDR3 has 14 amino acids. V gave up 4 bases and J gave up 4 bases; unmatched junction bases: 6. CDR1 is SGHAT and CDR2 is FQNNGV in the germline V gene. The CDR3 region is CASSSPRTGYGYTF. DNA of the CDR3: TGTGCCAGCAGCTCGCCCAGGACAGGCTATGGCTACACCTTC.